The entry below describes one T cell receptor beta chain. What this receptor recognizes is not known. No quality values exist for individual bases; no much larger clone is one base distant. Measured from the cysteine to the phenylalanine, the CDR3 is 15 residues long. The read is trimmed to its CDR3 DNA, 45 bases read in frame from base 1. Based on the germline V gene, the CDR1 and CDR2 sequences are SNHLY and FYNNEI. Cut back by 3 bases and 0 bases, the V and J ends lie 10 bases apart. In light of the paper, this sample's treatment or condition label describes: live attenuated yellow fever vaccine strain. At each blood-draw timepoint, two biological replicates of bulk PBMCs were collected. A standard Ficoll-Paque protocol was used to isolate PBMCs from peripheral blood. RNA was extracted with TriZol from bulk PBMCs, CD4 and CD8 fractions, and dextramer-positive and dextramer-negative fractions. The entry originates in a study of T cells after yellow fever vaccination (dated by TCRdb to between 2018 and 2021). Regarding the complete study: The SMART-Seq v4 Ultra Low Input RNA kit was used to prepare libraries from fractions with low cell numbers. To follow T-cell clones before and after primary and booster YFV17D yellow fever vaccination, bulk TCR alpha and beta repertoires were sequenced over time. Two healthy male donors made up the cohort, one aged 18 to 29 years and the other aged 30 to 40 years. Blood was drawn at multiple timepoints before and after primary and secondary immunization, with bulk PBMC replicates and cell subsets isolated.

The full study reports these points: The study included only two donors, which limits how far the findings can be generalized. Most clones expanded after primary vaccination were re-detected after the booster (96% of CD4 and approximately 85% of CD8), suggesting broad memory maintenance. FACS-sorted repertoires could contain abundant contaminating clonotypes from the bulk population, so computational filtering was required. A small fraction of clonotypes appeared in both the CD4 and CD8 compartments, likely as a result of convergent recombination. Compared with the primary T-cell response, the secondary T-cell response was weaker but faster, peaking on day 5 rather than day 15.

TCR cDNA was synthesized by 5'RACE template switching, which introduced a universal primer site and unique molecular identifiers. Priming for cDNA synthesis came from both the TCR alpha and TCR beta constant segments. Two PCR steps were used to amplify libraries, with sample barcodes and sequencing adapters being added in the second step. Sequencing of libraries was done on Illumina HiSeq 2500 (2x100 bp) or NovaSeq (2x150 bp). The paper's data handling went like this. Reads were demultiplexed and collapsed into UMI consensus sequences with MIGEC, and V(D)J alignment was performed with MiXCR. Vaccine-responding clonotypes were defined with edgeR using replicate PBMC samples, requiring FDR below 0.01 and a log2 fold change above 5 up to day 15. Bulk clonotypes were assigned CD4 or CD8 identity according to which sequenced CD4 or CD8 repertoire held them at higher abundance. TCRdb took the public reads, trimmed them with fastp at Q25, ran MiXCR for clone calling and kept in-frame beta chains. Every distinct CDR3 protein forms one entry, paired with its most common genes and DNA. TCRdb, not the original authors, processed these V and J calls. Within this sample are about 630,000 distinct CDR3 sequences, with roughly an eighth of them counted one time only. The ten largest clones take up about 15% of the sample.

This clonotype was sampled from a man aged 30-40 years who received the YFV17D yellow fever vaccine. The V gene is TRBV2 and the J gene is TRBJ2-3; the D gene is perhaps TRBD2, from 5 matching bases. The specimen was PBMCs, collected on the day of the yellow fever booster vaccination. The CDR3 region reads CASSEDRGSTDTQYF. The sequenced DNA: TGTGCCAGCAGTGAGGACCGCGGGAGCACAGATACGCAGTATTTT.